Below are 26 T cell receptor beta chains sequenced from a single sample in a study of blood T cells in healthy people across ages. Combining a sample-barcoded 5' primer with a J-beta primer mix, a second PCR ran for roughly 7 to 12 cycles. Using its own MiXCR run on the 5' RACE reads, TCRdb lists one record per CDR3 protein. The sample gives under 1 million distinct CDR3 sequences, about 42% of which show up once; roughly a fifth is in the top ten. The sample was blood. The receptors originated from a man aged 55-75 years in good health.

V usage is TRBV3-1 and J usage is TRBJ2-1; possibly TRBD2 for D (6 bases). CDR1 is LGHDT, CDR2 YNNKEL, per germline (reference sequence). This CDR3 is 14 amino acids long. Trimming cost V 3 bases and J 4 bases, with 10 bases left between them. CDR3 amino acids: CASSQAGFYNEQFF. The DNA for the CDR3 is TGTGCCAGCAGCCAGGCGGGATTTTACAATGAGCAGTTCTTC.

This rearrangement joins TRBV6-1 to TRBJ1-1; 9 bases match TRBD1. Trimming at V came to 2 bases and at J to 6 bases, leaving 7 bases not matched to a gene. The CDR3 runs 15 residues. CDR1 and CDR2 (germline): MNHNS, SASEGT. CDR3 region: CASSEPGQGSPEAFF. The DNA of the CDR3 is TGTGCCAGCAGTGAACCCGGACAGGGGAGCCCTGAAGCTTTCTTT.

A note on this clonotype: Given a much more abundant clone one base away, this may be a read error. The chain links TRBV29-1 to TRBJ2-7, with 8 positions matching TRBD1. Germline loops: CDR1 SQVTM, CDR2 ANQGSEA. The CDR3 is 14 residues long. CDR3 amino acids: CGVEGTGHSYEQYF. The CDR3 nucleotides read TGCGGCGTCGAAGGGACAGGACATTCCTACGAGCAGTACTTC.

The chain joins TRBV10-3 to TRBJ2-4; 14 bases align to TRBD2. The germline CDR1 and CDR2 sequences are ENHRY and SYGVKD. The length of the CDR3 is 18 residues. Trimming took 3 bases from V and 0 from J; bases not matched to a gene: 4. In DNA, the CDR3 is TGTGCCATCAGTGAAGGGACTAGCGGGGGCTTAGCCAAAAACATTCAGTACTTC. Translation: CAISEGTSGGLAKNIQYF.

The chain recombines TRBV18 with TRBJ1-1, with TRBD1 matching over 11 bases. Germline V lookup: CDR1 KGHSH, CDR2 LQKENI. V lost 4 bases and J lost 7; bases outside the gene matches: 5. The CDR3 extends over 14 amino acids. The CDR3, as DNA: TGTGCCAGCTCACGCGCGGGACAGGGGGGTGAAGCTTTCTTT. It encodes CASSRAGQGGEAFF. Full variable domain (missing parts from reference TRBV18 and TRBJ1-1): NAGVMQNPRHLVRRRGQEARLRCSPMKGHSHVYWYRQLPEEGLKFMVYLQKENIIDESGMPKERFSAEFPKEGPSILRIQQVVRGDSAAYFCASSRAGQGGEAFFGQGTRLTVV.

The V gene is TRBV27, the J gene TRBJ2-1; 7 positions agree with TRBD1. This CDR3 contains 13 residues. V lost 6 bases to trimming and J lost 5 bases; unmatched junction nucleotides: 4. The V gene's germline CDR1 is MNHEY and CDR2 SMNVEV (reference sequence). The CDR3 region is CASSGTVHNEQFF. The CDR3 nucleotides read TGTGCCAGCAGCGGGACAGTACACAATGAGCAGTTCTTC.

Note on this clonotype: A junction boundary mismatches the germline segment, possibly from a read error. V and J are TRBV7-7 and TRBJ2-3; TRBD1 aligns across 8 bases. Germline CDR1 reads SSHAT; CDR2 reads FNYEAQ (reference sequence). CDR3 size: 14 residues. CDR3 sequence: CASSLGTGLDTQYF. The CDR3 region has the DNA TGTGCTAGCAGCTTAGGGACAGGTTTGGATACGCAGTATTTT.

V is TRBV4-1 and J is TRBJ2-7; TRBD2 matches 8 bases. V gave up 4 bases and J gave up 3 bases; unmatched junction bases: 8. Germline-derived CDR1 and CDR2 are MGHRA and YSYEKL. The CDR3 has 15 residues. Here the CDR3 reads CASSPTRGDLYEQYF. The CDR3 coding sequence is TGCGCCAGCAGCCCAACGCGGGGGGACCTCTACGAGCAGTACTTC.

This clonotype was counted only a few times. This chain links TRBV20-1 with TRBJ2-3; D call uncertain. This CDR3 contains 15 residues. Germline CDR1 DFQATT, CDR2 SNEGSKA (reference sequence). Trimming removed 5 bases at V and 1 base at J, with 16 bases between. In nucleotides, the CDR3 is TGCAGTGCTTACCCCTTGCGGACGGGCACAGATACGCAGTATTTT. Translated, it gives CSAYPLRTGTDTQYF.

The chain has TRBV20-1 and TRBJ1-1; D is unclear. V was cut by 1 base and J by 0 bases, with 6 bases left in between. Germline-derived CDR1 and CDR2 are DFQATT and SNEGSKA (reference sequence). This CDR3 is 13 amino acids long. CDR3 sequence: CSARVSLNTEAFF. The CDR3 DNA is TGCAGTGCTAGAGTTTCCCTGAACACTGAAGCTTTCTTT.

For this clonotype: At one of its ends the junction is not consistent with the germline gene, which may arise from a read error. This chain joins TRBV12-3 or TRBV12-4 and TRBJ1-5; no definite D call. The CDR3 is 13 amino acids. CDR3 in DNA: TGTGCCAGCAGTGTAGCCGTTCCCGTTCCCCAGCATTTT. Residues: CASSVAVPVPQHF.

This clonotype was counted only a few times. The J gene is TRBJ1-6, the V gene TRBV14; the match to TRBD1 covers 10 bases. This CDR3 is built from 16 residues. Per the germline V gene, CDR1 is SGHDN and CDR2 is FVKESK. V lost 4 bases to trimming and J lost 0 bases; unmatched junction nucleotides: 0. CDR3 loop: CASSRTGGSYNSPLHF. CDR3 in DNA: TGTGCCAGCAGCCGGACAGGGGGCTCCTATAATTCACCCCTCCACTTT. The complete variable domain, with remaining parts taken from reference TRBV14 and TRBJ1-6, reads EAGVTQFPSHSVIEKGQTVTLRCDPISGHDNLYWYRRVMGKEIKFLLHFVKESKQDESGMPNNRFLAERTGGTYSTLKVQPAELEDSGVYFCASSRTGGSYNSPLHFGNGTRLTVT.

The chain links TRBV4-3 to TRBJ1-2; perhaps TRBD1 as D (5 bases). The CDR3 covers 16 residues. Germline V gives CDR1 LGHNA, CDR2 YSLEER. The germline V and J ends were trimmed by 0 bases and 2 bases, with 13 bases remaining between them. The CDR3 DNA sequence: TGCGCCAGCAGCCAAGATGGAAGGGGTCGGAACTATGGCTACACCTTC. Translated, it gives CASSQDGRGRNYGYTF.

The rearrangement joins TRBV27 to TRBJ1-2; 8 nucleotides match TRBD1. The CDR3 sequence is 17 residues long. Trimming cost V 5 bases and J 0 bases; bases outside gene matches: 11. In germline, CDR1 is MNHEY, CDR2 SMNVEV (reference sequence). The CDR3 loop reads CASSLLPGQVANYGYTF. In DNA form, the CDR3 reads TGTGCCAGCAGTCTCCTTCCGGGACAGGTCGCTAACTATGGCTACACCTTC.

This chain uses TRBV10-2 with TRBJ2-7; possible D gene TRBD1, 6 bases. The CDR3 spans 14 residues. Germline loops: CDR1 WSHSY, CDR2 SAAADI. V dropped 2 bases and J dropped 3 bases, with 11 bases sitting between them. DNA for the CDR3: TGCGCCAGCAGTGAGACGACAGGTGGCTACGAGCAGTACTTC. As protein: CASSETTGGYEQYF.

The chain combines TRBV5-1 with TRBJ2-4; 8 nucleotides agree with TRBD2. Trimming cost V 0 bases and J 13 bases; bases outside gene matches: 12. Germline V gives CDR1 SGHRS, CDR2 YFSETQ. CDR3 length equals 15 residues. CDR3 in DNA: TGCGCCAGCAGCTTGGACACCATAACGGGAGGGGAGCAGTACTTC. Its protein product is CASSLDTITGGEQYF.

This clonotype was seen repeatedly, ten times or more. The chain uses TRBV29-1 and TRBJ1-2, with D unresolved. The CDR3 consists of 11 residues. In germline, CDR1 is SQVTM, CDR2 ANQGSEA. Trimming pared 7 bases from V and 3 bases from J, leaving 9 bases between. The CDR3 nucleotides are TGCAGCGGTGCAGGAGACTATGGCTACACCTTC. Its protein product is CSGAGDYGYTF.

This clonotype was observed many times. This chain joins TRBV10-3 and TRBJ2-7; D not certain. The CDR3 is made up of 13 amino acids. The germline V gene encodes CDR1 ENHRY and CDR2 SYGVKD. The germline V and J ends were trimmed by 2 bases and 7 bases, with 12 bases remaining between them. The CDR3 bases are TGTGCCATCAGTGAGGGTTGGCCTCCGGAGCAGTACTTC. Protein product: CAISEGWPPEQYF.

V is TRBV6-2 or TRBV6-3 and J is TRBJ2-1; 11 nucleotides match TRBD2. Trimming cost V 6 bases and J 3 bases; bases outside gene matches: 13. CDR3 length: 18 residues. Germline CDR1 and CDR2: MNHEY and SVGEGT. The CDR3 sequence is CASRKRLAGGLFYNEQFF. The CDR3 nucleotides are TGTGCCAGCAGGAAGAGGCTAGCGGGGGGCCTATTCTACAATGAGCAGTTCTTC.

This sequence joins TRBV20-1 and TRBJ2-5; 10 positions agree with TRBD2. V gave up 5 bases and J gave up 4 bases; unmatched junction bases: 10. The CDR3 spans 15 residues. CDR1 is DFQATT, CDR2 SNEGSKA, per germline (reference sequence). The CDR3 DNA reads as TGCAGTGCTGGCCCCTCACTAGCGGGGTCAGAGACCCAGTACTTC. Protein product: CSAGPSLAGSETQYF.

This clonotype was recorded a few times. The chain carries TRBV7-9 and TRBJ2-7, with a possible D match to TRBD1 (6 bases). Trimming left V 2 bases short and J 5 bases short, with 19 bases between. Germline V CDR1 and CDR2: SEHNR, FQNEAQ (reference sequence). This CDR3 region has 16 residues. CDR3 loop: CASSLTFDRLVDEQYF. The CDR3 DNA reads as TGTGCCAGCAGCTTAACCTTCGACAGGCTAGTGGACGAGCAGTACTTC.

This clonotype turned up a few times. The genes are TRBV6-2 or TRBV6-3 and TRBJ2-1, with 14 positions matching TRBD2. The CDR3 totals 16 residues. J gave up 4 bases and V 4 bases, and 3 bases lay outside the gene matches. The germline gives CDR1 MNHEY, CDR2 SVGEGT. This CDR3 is CASSSWTSGGYNEQFF. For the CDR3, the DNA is TGTGCCAGCAGTTCCTGGACTAGCGGGGGGTACAATGAGCAGTTCTTC.

This chain's CDR3 is CASSLAGLADTQYF. DNA for the CDR3: TGTGCCAGCAGCTTAGCCGGGTTAGCAGATACGCAGTATTTT. J is TRBJ2-3 and V is TRBV7-2, with D hard to call. Germline CDR1 and CDR2: SGHTA and FQGNSA. The CDR3 consists of 14 residues. V dropped 0 bases and J dropped 4 bases, with 8 bases sitting between them.

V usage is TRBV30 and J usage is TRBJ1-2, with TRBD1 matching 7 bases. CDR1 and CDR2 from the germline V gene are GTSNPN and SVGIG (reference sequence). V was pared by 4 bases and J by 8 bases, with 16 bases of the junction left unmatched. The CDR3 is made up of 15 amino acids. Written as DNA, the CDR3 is TGTGCCTGGATTCTAACAGGGGCCCCGCGGCGGGGCTACACCTTC. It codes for CAWILTGAPRRGYTF.

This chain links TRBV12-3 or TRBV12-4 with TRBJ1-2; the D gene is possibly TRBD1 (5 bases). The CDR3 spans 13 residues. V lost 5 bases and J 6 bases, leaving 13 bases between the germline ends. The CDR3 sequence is CASSDPGLNGYTF. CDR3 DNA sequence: TGTGCCAGCAGTGATCCAGGGCTCAATGGCTACACCTTC.

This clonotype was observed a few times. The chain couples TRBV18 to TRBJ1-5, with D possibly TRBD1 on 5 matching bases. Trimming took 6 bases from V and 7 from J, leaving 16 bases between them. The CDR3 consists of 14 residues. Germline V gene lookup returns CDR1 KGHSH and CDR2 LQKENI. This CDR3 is CASSPGGGGQPQHF. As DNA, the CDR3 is TGTGCCAGCTCCCCCGGTGGGGGGGGACAGCCCCAGCATTTT.